These 13 T cell receptor beta chains were all obtained from the same sample, sequenced in a study of cytomegalovirus exposure and HLA in healthy donors. The method was immunoSEQ multiplex PCR; TCRdb's version includes in-frame clones alone and lacks a portion of them. Counted here are fewer than 200,000 clones, roughly nine tenths occurring once; the ten biggest clones make up more than 2.5%. Sequencing was done on a sample of PBMCs. Source of these receptors: a woman younger than 30 in good health and CMV-seropositive.

This chain links TRBV5-5 with TRBJ2-5; 8 nucleotides line up with TRBD1. Trimming cost V 7 bases and J 7 bases; bases outside gene matches: 12. CDR1 is SGHKS and CDR2 is YYEKEE in the germline V gene (reference sequence). The CDR3 runs 14 residues. The CDR3 loop reads CASRTGPGPGTQYF. DNA for the CDR3: TGTGCCAGCCGGACAGGGCCGGGGCCGGGGACCCAGTACTTC. The full variable domain, in which reference TRBV5-5 and TRBJ2-5 provide the parts outside the CDR3, is DAGVTQSPTHLIKTRGQQVTLRCSPISGHKSVSWYQQVLGQGPQFIFQYYEKEERGRGNFPDRFSARQFPNYSSELNVNALLLGDSALYLCASRTGPGPGTQYFGPGTRLLVL.

The chain links TRBV18 to TRBJ2-7; 11 positions match TRBD1. CDR1 KGHSH and CDR2 LQKENI come from the germline V gene. Germline trimming cut 2 bases from V and 0 bases from J; bases unmatched to any gene: 9. This CDR3 has 18 amino acids. CDR3 amino acids: CASSPKGQGAMSSYEQYF. As DNA, the CDR3 is TGTGCCAGCTCACCAAAAGGACAGGGGGCTATGAGCTCCTACGAGCAGTACTTC. Complete variable domain (other parts from reference TRBV18 and TRBJ2-7): NAGVMQNPRHLVRRRGQEARLRCSPMKGHSHVYWYRQLPEEGLKFMVYLQKENIIDESGMPKERFSAEFPKEGPSILRIQQVVRGDSAAYFCASSPKGQGAMSSYEQYFGPGTRLTVT.

The chain joins TRBV25-1 to TRBJ2-2, with D unresolved. Deletions cut 4 bases from V and 7 bases from J, with 7 bases between. CDR1 is MGHDK and CDR2 is SYGVNS in the germline V gene. The CDR3 consists of 12 residues. The CDR3 DNA reads TGTGCCAGCAGTGGGTCCGGCGGGGAGCTGTTTTTT. Its translation: CASSGSGGELFF.

The chain carries TRBV9 and TRBJ2-7; TRBD1 matches at 11 bases. Per the germline V gene, CDR1 is SGDLS and CDR2 is YYNGEE. The V and J ends lost 3 bases and 8 bases, in that order; junction bases with no gene match: 10. The CDR3 length is 15 residues. CDR3 region: CASSAPGQGVHQQYF. CDR3 DNA: TGTGCCAGCAGCGCCCCGGGACAGGGGGTTCATCAGCAGTACTTC.

The V gene is TRBV7-9, the J gene TRBJ2-7, with TRBD1 matching 7 bases. Germline V gene lookup returns CDR1 SEHNR and CDR2 FQNEAQ (reference sequence). The CDR3 has 15 residues. Trimming cost V 3 bases and J 2 bases; bases outside gene matches: 7. The CDR3 nucleotides read TGTGCCAGCAGCTTCACCGGGACAGACCCCTACGAGCAGTACTTC. This codes for CASSFTGTDPYEQYF.

This chain uses TRBV7-6 with TRBJ2-7, with D maybe TRBD2 (6 bases). V lost 5 bases, J lost 7 bases, and 24 bases lay in between. In germline, CDR1 is SGHVS, CDR2 FNYEAQ. This CDR3 is 16 amino acids long. This CDR3 reads CASSRRNRQRAEEQYF. Here the CDR3 DNA reads TGTGCCAGCAGCAGGAGGAACCGGCAGCGGGCGGAGGAGCAGTACTTC.

Comments on this clone: Other DNA sequences in the sample encode the same CDR3. The chain joins TRBV4-1 to TRBJ1-2; the D gene is possibly TRBD1 (5 bases). The CDR3 runs 13 residues. From germline, CDR1 is MGHRA and CDR2 YSYEKL. V was cut by 1 base and J by 6 bases, with 9 bases left in between. CDR3 amino acids: CASSQGTGDGYTF. The DNA for the CDR3 is TGCGCCAGCAGCCAAGGTACGGGGGATGGCTACACCTTC.

This chain joins TRBV28 and TRBJ1-5; D perhaps matches TRBD1 (6 bases). The V gene's germline CDR1 is MDHEN and CDR2 SYDVKM. Trimming left V 3 bases short and J 3 bases short, with 12 bases between. The CDR3 runs 15 residues. This CDR3 is CASSFIGTLNQPQHF. The DNA of the CDR3 is TGTGCCAGCAGTTTTATCGGGACACTCAATCAGCCCCAGCATTTT.

The chain employs TRBV19 and TRBJ2-7; 10 bases line up with TRBD1. The CDR3 covers 13 residues. J gave up 8 bases and V 8 bases, and 9 bases lay outside the gene matches. CDR1 LNHDA and CDR2 SQIVND come from the germline V gene (reference sequence). The CDR3 spells CASGTGAPLQQYF. The CDR3 DNA reads TGTGCCAGTGGGACAGGGGCCCCTTTACAGCAGTACTTC.

The V and J genes are TRBV7-2 and TRBJ2-5; TRBD1 agrees at 7 bases. V lost 5 bases, J lost 1 base, and 7 bases stayed unmatched. CDR1 is SGHTA, CDR2 FQGNSA, per germline. The CDR3 length is 15 residues. Written as DNA, the CDR3 is TGTGCCAGCAGCGGAACCGGGACAGTCCAAGAGACCCAGTACTTC. This sequence encodes CASSGTGTVQETQYF.

This clone was seen only once. The V gene is TRBV7-8, the J gene TRBJ2-6; D is undetermined. Trimming took off 1 base at V and 0 bases at J, with 10 bases between the two ends. This CDR3 region has 17 residues. CDR1 is SGHVS, CDR2 FQNEAQ, per germline. The CDR3 coding sequence is TGTGCCAGCAGCTTAGGTGGCAGTATCTCTGGGGCCAACGTCCTGACTTTC. Encoded protein: CASSLGGSISGANVLTF.

In its sample, this clone was seen a few times. This rearrangement joins TRBV6-5 to TRBJ1-1, with D possibly matching TRBD1 (5 bases). V lost 3 bases and J lost 4, with 15 bases in between. The CDR3 is 15 amino acids. Germline V lookup: CDR1 MNHEY, CDR2 SVGAGI. CDR3 sequence reads: CASSYFVGRATEAFF. The CDR3, as DNA: TGTGCCAGCAGTTATTTTGTCGGCAGGGCCACTGAAGCTTTCTTT.

The chain combines TRBV30 with TRBJ2-1; no clear D. The V gene's germline CDR1 is GTSNPN and CDR2 SVGIG (reference sequence). The CDR3 length is 12 residues. V lost 0 bases to trimming and J lost 7 bases, with 7 bases between them. The CDR3: CAWSVSQNEQFF. In DNA, the CDR3 is TGTGCCTGGAGTGTTAGCCAAAATGAGCAGTTCTTC. Full variable domain (outside the CDR3, taken from reference TRBV30 and TRBJ2-1): SQTIHQWPATLVQPVGSPLSLECTVEGTSNPNLYWYRQAAGRGLQLLFYSVGIGQISSEVPQNLSASRPQDRQFILSSKKLLLSDSGFYLCAWSVSQNEQFFGPGTRLTVL.